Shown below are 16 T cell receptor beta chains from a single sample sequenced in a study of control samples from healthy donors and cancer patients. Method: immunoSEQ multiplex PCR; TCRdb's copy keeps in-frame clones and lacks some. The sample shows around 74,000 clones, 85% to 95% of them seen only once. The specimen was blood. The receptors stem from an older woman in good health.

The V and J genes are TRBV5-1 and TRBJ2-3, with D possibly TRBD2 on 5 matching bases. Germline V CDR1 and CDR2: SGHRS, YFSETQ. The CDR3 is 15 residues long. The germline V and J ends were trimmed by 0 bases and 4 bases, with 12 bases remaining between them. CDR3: CASSLGVFGADTQYF. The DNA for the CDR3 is TGCGCCAGCAGCTTGGGGGTTTTCGGGGCAGATACGCAGTATTTT. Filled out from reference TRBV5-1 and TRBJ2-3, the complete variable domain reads KAGVTQTPRYLIKTRGQQVTLSCSPISGHRSVSWYQQTPGQGLQFLFEYFSETQRNKGNFPGRFSGRQFSNSRSEMNVSTLELGDSALYLCASSLGVFGADTQYFGPGTRLTVL.

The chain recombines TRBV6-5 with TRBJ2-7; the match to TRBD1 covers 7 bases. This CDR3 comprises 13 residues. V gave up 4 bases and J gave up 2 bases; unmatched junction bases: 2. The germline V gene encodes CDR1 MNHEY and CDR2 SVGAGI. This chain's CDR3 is CASSLTGTYEQYF. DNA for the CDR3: TGTGCCAGCAGTTTGACAGGGACCTACGAGCAGTACTTC.

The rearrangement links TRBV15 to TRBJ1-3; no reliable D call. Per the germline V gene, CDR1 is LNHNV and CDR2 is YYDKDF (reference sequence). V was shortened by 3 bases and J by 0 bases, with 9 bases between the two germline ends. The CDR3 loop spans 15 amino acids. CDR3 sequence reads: CATSSAWGSGNTIYF. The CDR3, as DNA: TGTGCCACCAGCAGTGCGTGGGGCTCTGGAAACACCATATATTTT.

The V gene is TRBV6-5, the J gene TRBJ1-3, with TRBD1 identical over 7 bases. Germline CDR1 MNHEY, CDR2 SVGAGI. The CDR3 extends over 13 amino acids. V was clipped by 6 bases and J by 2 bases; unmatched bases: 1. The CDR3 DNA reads TGTGCCAGCAGCAGGGGGGCTGGAAACACCATATATTTT. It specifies CASSRGAGNTIYF.

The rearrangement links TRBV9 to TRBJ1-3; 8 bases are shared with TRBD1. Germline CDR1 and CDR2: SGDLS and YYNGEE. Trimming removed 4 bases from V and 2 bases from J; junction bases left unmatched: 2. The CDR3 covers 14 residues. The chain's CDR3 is CASSQGAPGNTIYF. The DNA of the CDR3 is TGTGCCAGCAGCCAGGGGGCGCCTGGAAACACCATATATTTT.

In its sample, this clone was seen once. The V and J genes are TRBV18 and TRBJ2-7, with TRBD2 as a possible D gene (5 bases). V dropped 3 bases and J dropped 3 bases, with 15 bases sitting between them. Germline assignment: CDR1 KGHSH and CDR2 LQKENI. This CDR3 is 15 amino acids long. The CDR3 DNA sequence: TGTGCCAGCTCACCCCCCAGCGACGGAGGCTACGAGCAGTACTTC. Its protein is CASSPPSDGGYEQYF.

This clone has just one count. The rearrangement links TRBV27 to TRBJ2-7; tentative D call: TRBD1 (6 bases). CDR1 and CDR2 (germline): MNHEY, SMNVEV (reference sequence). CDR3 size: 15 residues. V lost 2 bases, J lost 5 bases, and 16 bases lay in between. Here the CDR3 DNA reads TGTGCCAGCAGTTTAAGCAGGGGCGTATACCACGAGCAGTACTTC. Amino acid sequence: CASSLSRGVYHEQYF.

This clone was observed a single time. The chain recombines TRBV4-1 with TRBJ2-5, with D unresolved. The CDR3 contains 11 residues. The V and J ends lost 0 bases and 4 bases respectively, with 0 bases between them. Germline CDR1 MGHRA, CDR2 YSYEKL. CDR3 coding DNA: TGCGCCAGCAGCCAAGAAGAGACCCAGTACTTC. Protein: CASSQEETQYF.

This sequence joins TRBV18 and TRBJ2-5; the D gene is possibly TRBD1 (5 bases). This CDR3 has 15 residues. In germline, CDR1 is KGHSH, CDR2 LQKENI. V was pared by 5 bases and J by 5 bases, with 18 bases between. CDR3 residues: CASSSGLTDLETQYF. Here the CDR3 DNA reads TGTGCCAGCTCATCTGGCCTGACAGACTTGGAGACCCAGTACTTC.

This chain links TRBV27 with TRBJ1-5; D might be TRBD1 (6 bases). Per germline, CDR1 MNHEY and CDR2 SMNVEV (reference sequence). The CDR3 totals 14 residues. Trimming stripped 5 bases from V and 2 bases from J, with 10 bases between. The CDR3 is CASSGSGGNQPQHF. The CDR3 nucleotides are TGTGCCAGCAGTGGGTCAGGGGGCAATCAGCCCCAGCATTTT.

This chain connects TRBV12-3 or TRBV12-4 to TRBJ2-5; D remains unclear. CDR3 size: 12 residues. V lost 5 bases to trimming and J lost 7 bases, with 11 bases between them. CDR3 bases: TGTGCCAGCAGTCCCGACTTTGTGACCCAGTACTTC. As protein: CASSPDFVTQYF.

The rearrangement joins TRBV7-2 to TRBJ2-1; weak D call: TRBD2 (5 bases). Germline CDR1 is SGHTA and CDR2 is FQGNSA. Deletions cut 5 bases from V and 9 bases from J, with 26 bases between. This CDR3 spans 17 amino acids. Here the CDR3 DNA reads TGTGCCAGCAGCGCCCGAGGGCTTGAGGACCGGTACGGTGAGCAGTTCTTC. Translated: CASSARGLEDRYGEQFF.

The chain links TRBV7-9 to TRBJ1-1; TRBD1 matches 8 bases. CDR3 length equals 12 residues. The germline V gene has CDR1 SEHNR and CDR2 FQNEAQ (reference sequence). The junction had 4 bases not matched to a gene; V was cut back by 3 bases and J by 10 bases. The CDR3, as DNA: TGTGCCAGCAGCTTTTGGACAGGGACAGCTTTCTTT. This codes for CASSFWTGTAFF.

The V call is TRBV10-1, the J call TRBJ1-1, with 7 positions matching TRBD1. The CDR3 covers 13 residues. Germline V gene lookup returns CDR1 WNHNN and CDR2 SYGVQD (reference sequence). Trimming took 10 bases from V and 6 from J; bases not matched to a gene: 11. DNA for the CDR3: TGCGCCACCCGCGACAGGGTCGGCGCTGAAGCTTTCTTT. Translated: CATRDRVGAEAFF.

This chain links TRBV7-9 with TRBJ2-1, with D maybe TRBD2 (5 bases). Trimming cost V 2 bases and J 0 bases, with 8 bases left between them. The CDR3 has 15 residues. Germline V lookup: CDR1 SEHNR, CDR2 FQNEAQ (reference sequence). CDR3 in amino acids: CASSLLAYSYNEQFF. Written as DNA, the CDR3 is TGTGCCAGCAGCTTATTAGCGTACTCCTACAATGAGCAGTTCTTC.

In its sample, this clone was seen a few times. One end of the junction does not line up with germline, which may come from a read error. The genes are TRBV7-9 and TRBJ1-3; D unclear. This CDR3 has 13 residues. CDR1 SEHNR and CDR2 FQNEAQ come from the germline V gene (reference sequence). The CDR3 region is CASSPHTDGREHF. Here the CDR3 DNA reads TGTGCCAGCAGCCCACACACGGACGGACGGGAGCATTTT.